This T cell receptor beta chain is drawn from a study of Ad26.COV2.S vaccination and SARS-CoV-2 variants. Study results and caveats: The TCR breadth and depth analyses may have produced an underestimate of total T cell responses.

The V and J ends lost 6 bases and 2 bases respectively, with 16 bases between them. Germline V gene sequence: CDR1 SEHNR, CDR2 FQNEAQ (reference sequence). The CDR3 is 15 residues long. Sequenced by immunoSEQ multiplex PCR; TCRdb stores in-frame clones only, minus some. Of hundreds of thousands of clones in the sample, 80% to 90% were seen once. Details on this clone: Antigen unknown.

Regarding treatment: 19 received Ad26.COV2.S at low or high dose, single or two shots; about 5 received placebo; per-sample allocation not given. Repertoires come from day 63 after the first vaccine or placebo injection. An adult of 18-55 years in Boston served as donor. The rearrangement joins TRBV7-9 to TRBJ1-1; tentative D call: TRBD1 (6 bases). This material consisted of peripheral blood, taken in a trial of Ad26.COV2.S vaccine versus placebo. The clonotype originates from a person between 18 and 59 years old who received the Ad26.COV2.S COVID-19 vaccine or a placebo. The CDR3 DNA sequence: TGTGCCAGCAGGGGGGCAGCTAGCCCAAACACTGAAGCTTTCTTT. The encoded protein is CASRGAASPNTEAFF.